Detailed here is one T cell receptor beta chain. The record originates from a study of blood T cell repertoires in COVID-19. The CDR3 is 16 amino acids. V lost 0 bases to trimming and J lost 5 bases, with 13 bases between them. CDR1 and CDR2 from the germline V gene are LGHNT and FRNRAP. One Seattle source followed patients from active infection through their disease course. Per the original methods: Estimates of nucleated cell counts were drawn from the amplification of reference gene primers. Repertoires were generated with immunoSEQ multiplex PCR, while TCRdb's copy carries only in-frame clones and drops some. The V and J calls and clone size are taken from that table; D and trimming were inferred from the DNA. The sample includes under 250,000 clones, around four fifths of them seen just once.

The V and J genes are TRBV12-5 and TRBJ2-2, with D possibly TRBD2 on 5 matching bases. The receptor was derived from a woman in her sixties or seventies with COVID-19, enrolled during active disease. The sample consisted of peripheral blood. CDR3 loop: CASGLVLGDATGELFF. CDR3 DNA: TGTGCTAGTGGTTTGGTACTGGGAGATGCGACCGGGGAGCTGTTTTTT.